Below, 18 T cell receptor beta chains from the same sample are listed, as sequenced in a study of response to subunit inactivated influenza vaccine. TCRdb processed the RT-PCR reads anew with MiXCR; each CDR3 protein has one entry. The sample includes 490,000 or so distinct CDR3 sequences, about 7.6% of them seen just once. The material sequenced was PBMCs from blood, taken roughly 24 months after vaccination. The receptors originated from a man between 50 and 75 years old who received an inactivated influenza vaccine.

This clonotype was seen many times. The chain couples TRBV3-1 to TRBJ2-1; 10 nucleotides line up with TRBD1. The CDR3 has 15 residues. V trimming: 5 bases; J trimming: 10 bases; junction bases outside the gene matches: 11. Germline V gene sequence: CDR1 LGHDT, CDR2 YNNKEL (reference sequence). The CDR3 nucleotides read TGTGCCAGCAGCAGGGACAGGGGCTTGAGGGAGGAGCAGTTCTTC. It yields the protein CASSRDRGLREEQFF.

This clonotype has at least ten counts. The chain combines TRBV7-2 with TRBJ1-4; D remains unclear. CDR3 length equals 16 residues. Trimming cost V 0 bases and J 1 base, with 9 bases left between them. CDR1 and CDR2 (germline): SGHTA, FQGNSA. The DNA of the CDR3 is TGTGCCAGCAGCTTAGCGCAAGGGAGAACTAATGAAAAACTGTTTTTT. Its translation: CASSLAQGRTNEKLFF.

This clonotype has only a few counts. This sequence joins TRBV15 and TRBJ1-4; D may be TRBD1 (6 bases). Looked up from germline, CDR1 is LNHNV and CDR2 is YYDKDF (reference sequence). With 0 bases removed from V and 7 bases from J, the gap between germline ends came to 12 bases. This CDR3 is built from 15 residues. The CDR3 nucleotides are TGTGCCACCAGCAGAGATAGGACAGAGTTTGAAAAACTGTTTTTT. As protein: CATSRDRTEFEKLFF.

This clonotype showed up many times. The V and J genes are TRBV19 and TRBJ1-5, with D possibly being TRBD1 (5 bases). This CDR3 has 13 amino acids. The germline CDR1 and CDR2 sequences are LNHDA and SQIVND (reference sequence). V lost 5 bases to trimming and J lost 7 bases, with 12 bases between them. The CDR3 DNA reads as TGTGCCAGTAGTCCTGGCCCAGGGCAGCCCCAGCATTTT. Encoded protein: CASSPGPGQPQHF.

The rearrangement uses TRBV9 and TRBJ1-1, with D maybe TRBD1 (5 bases). The CDR3 totals 13 residues. Germline CDR1 is SGDLS and CDR2 is YYNGEE. V was cut by 4 bases and J by 6 bases, with 13 bases left in between. CDR3 amino acids: CASSPGTYPEAFF. CDR3 bases: TGTGCCAGCAGCCCCGGGACCTATCCTGAAGCTTTCTTT.

This clonotype was recorded a few times. The chain employs TRBV5-1 and TRBJ2-5, with 11 nucleotides matching TRBD1. CDR3 size: 15 residues. V was pared by 6 bases and J by 4 bases, with 8 bases of the junction left unmatched. CDR1 is SGHRS and CDR2 is YFSETQ in the germline V gene. CDR3 sequence: CASISRTGGLETQYF. CDR3 bases: TGCGCCAGCATCTCTAGGACAGGGGGCTTAGAGACCCAGTACTTC.

At least ten counts were recorded for this clonotype. V gene TRBV29-1 combines with J gene TRBJ2-1; 8 bases match TRBD2. V lost 6 bases to trimming and J lost 2 bases; unmatched junction nucleotides: 12. This CDR3 is 16 amino acids long. The germline V gene encodes CDR1 SQVTM and CDR2 ANQGSEA. CDR3 region: CSVAGGGLGAYNEQFF. The CDR3 bases are TGCAGCGTCGCCGGGGGGGGACTAGGGGCCTACAATGAGCAGTTCTTC.

The chain carries TRBV6-2 or TRBV6-3 and TRBJ1-2, with D unclear. Germline V gives CDR1 MNHEY, CDR2 SVGEGT. The germline V and J ends were trimmed by 10 bases and 3 bases, with 27 bases remaining between them. The CDR3 is 17 residues long. The CDR3 DNA reads as TGTGCCACCCTTCTGCTGGATGTGGAGCCCTGGGACTATGGCTACACCTTC. This codes for CATLLLDVEPWDYGYTF.

The chain recombines TRBV5-1 with TRBJ2-5, with D hard to call. Per germline, CDR1 SGHRS and CDR2 YFSETQ. V gave up 4 bases and J gave up 5 bases, with 15 bases separating them. This CDR3 region has 14 residues. CDR3 amino acids: CASSAPGPSETQYF. The CDR3 coding sequence is TGCGCCAGCAGCGCACCCGGGCCCTCTGAGACCCAGTACTTC.

This chain uses TRBV5-1 with TRBJ1-1; 8 positions agree with TRBD1. The J segment lost 4 bases and the V segment lost 0 bases, leaving 5 bases of the junction unmatched. Germline V lookup: CDR1 SGHRS, CDR2 YFSETQ. The CDR3 runs to 15 residues. The CDR3 DNA is TGCGCCAGCAGCTTGGTGGACAGGGCGGGCACTGAAGCTTTCTTT. This encodes CASSLVDRAGTEAFF.

There are many counts of this clonotype. In DNA, the CDR3 is TGCGCCAGCAGCTTGGATCTGGCCAGGCCCCAAGAGACCCAGTACTTC. Protein sequence: CASSLDLARPQETQYF. V usage is TRBV5-1 and J usage is TRBJ2-5, with unresolved D. V was pared by 0 bases and J by 1 base, with 13 bases between. The CDR3 loop spans 16 amino acids. CDR1 is SGHRS and CDR2 is YFSETQ in the germline V gene.

This clonotype was counted only a few times. The chain joins TRBV15 to TRBJ1-1, with a possible D match to TRBD1 (5 bases). The CDR3 consists of 17 residues. V was trimmed by 6 bases and J by 0 bases, leaving 20 bases between them. Per germline, CDR1 LNHNV and CDR2 YYDKDF (reference sequence). The CDR3 loop is CATSRRAGSSMNTEAFF. The CDR3 bases are TGTGCCACCAGTAGACGGGCAGGGTCGTCCATGAACACTGAAGCTTTCTTT. The complete variable domain, with remaining parts taken from reference TRBV15 and TRBJ1-1, reads DAMVIQNPRYQVTQFGKPVTLSCSQTLNHNVMYWYQQKSSQAPKLLFHYYDKDFNNEADTPDNFQSRRPNTSFCFLDIRSPGLGDTAMYLCATSRRAGSSMNTEAFFGQGTRLTVV.

This chain connects TRBV20-1 to TRBJ1-2; 9 bases agree with TRBD1. This CDR3 has 17 amino acids. The V segment lost 3 bases and the J segment 0 bases; nucleotides outside the gene matches: 11. CDR1 is DFQATT and CDR2 is SNEGSKA in the germline V gene (reference sequence). The CDR3 DNA reads as TGCAGTGCTAGGCCCCGGGACAGGGCGAAAGCTAACTATGGCTACACCTTC. It codes for CSARPRDRAKANYGYTF.

This chain uses TRBV29-1 with TRBJ2-1; 11 bases align to TRBD1. V lost 7 bases, J lost 8 bases, and 10 bases stayed unmatched. There are 14 residues in the CDR3. Germline CDR1 is SQVTM and CDR2 is ANQGSEA. The chain's CDR3 is CSAPGTGGFHEQFF. CDR3 DNA sequence: TGCAGCGCCCCCGGGACAGGGGGTTTCCATGAGCAGTTCTTC.

In its sample, this clonotype was seen a few times. This chain uses TRBV12-3 or TRBV12-4 with TRBJ2-7; D might be TRBD1 or TRBD2, each matching 5 bases. V lost 3 bases, J lost 2 bases, and 11 bases lay in between. The CDR3 has 14 residues. CDR3 protein: CASSFTGPAYEQYF. In DNA form, the CDR3 reads TGTGCCAGCAGTTTCACGGGGCCCGCCTACGAGCAGTACTTC.

This clonotype was recorded at least ten times. V and J are TRBV28 and TRBJ2-7; TRBD2 might be the D (5 bases). The germline V gene has CDR1 MDHEN and CDR2 SYDVKM. V was pared by 7 bases and J by 2 bases, with 18 bases between. The CDR3 is made up of 15 amino acids. The CDR3 loop is CASTPRVIAPYEQYF. For the CDR3, the DNA is TGTGCCAGCACCCCGAGGGTGATAGCCCCCTACGAGCAGTACTTC. Full variable domain (missing parts from reference TRBV28 and TRBJ2-7): DVKVTQSSRYLVKRTGEKVFLECVQDMDHENMFWYRQDPGLGLRLIYFSYDVKMKEKGDIPEGYSVSREKKERFSLILESASTNQTSMYLCASTPRVIAPYEQYFGPGTRLTVT.

The V and J genes are TRBV15 and TRBJ2-4; 8 positions agree with TRBD2. Germline lookup yields CDR1 LNHNV and CDR2 YYDKDF (reference sequence). The CDR3 extends over 16 amino acids. V shed 6 bases, J shed 0 bases, and the junction held 7 bases outside the gene matches. The CDR3 here is CATREESGGAKNIQYF. CDR3 in DNA: TGTGCCACCAGAGAAGAGAGCGGGGGAGCCAAAAACATTCAGTACTTC. Filled out from reference TRBV15 and TRBJ2-4, the complete variable domain reads DAMVIQNPRYQVTQFGKPVTLSCSQTLNHNVMYWYQQKSSQAPKLLFHYYDKDFNNEADTPDNFQSRRPNTSFCFLDIRSPGLGDTAMYLCATREESGGAKNIQYFGAGTRLSVL.

This clonotype was seen only a few times. The chain has TRBV7-9 and TRBJ2-1, with 8 bases aligning to TRBD2. The CDR3 contains 16 residues. Trimming at V came to 5 bases and at J to 0 bases, leaving 6 bases not matched to a gene. Germline V gene lookup returns CDR1 SEHNR and CDR2 FQNEAQ (reference sequence). The CDR3 region is CASSPRTSHSYNEQFF. In nucleotides, the CDR3 is TGTGCCAGCAGCCCGCGGACTAGCCACTCCTACAATGAGCAGTTCTTC.